Below are 15 T cell receptor beta chains sequenced from a single sample in a study of blood T cell repertoires in COVID-19. Profiled with immunoSEQ multiplex PCR; TCRdb holds only in-frame clones, not every one. The profile shows about 150,000 clones, 91% of them singletons. Sequencing was done on a sample of peripheral blood. The receptors were sampled from a man in his fifties with acute or convalescent COVID-19.

The CDR3 DNA reads TGTGCCAGCAGCAACCTTACAGGGAGGGAGTCTGGAAACACCATATATTTT. Translated: CASSNLTGRESGNTIYF. This chain connects TRBV3-1 (or the pseudogene TRBV3-2) to TRBJ1-3; TRBD1 is a possible D gene (6 bases). Trimming pared 5 bases from V and 1 base from J, leaving 18 bases between. Germline CDR1 reads LGHDT; CDR2 reads YNNKEL (reference sequence). This CDR3 contains 17 residues.

V and J are TRBV20-1 and TRBJ1-5; D may be TRBD1 (6 bases). The V and J ends lost 3 bases and 7 bases respectively, with 22 bases between them. CDR3 length equals 16 residues. The germline V gene encodes CDR1 DFQATT and CDR2 SNEGSKA (reference sequence). The CDR3 loop is CSASLQGSPVGQPQHF. CDR3 DNA sequence: TGCAGTGCTAGTTTACAGGGATCCCCTGTCGGCCAGCCCCAGCATTTT.

This sequence joins TRBV28 and TRBJ1-1, with 7 bases lining up with TRBD1. Trimming took 2 bases from V and 0 from J; bases not matched to a gene: 3. Germline CDR1 reads MDHEN; CDR2 reads SYDVKM. The CDR3 extends over 15 amino acids. CDR3 bases: TGTGCCAGCAGTTTAACAGACAGGGTGAACACTGAAGCTTTCTTT. It specifies CASSLTDRVNTEAFF.

The gene calls are TRBV4-2 and TRBJ1-4, with a possible D match to TRBD1 (5 bases). The germline gives CDR1 LGHNA, CDR2 YNFKEQ. V lost 2 bases to trimming and J lost 7 bases, with 14 bases between them. This CDR3 region has 15 residues. In DNA, the CDR3 is TGTGCCAGCAGCCAATTGACAGTGAGGACTGAAAAACTGTTTTTT. This encodes CASSQLTVRTEKLFF.

CDR3 nucleotide sequence: TGCGCCAGCAGCCCGCAGGGTTCTGAGACCCAGTACTTC. It is translated as CASSPQGSETQYF. This sequence joins TRBV4-1 and TRBJ2-5, with D tentatively TRBD1 (5 bases). With 4 bases removed from V and 5 bases from J, the gap between germline ends came to 11 bases. CDR3 length: 13 amino acids. Germline V lookup: CDR1 MGHRA, CDR2 YSYEKL.

DNA of the CDR3: TGTGCCAGCAGGACGGGACAGGGGCCCGCCTACGAGCAGTACTTC. Its protein is CASRTGQGPAYEQYF. The J gene is TRBJ2-7, the V gene TRBV5-4; 10 bases line up with TRBD1. Germline V gives CDR1 SGHNT, CDR2 YYREEE (reference sequence). This CDR3 has 15 residues. Losses at the gene ends were 5 bases for V and 2 bases for J; bases not matched to a gene: 7.

This sequence joins TRBV28 and TRBJ1-6; 7 bases map to TRBD1. V was clipped by 4 bases and J by 0 bases; unmatched bases: 6. CDR3 length: 17 amino acids. Germline V gene lookup returns CDR1 MDHEN and CDR2 SYDVKM. The CDR3 is CASSSATGSSYNSPLHF. The CDR3 nucleotides are TGTGCCAGCAGTTCCGCGACAGGGAGCTCCTATAATTCACCCCTCCACTTT.

The genes are TRBV6-5 and TRBJ1-5; D not resolved. The CDR3 consists of 14 residues. The ends were cut back, 0 bases at V and 5 bases at J, with 8 bases in the middle. Germline V gene sequence: CDR1 MNHEY, CDR2 SVGAGI. CDR3 nucleotides: TGTGCCAGCAGTTACTCGACTAAAGATCAGCCCCAGCATTTT. Translation: CASSYSTKDQPQHF.

This clone was detected only once. The gene calls are TRBV7-3 and TRBJ1-1; TRBD1 agrees at 7 bases. The CDR3 extends over 14 amino acids. V gave up 5 bases and J gave up 4 bases; unmatched junction bases: 7. The germline CDR1 and CDR2 sequences are SGHTA and FQGTGA. The CDR3 reads CASSERQGSTEAFF. The CDR3 region has the DNA TGTGCCAGCAGCGAGCGACAGGGATCCACTGAAGCTTTCTTT.

The gene calls are TRBV27 and TRBJ2-2; D is possibly TRBD2 (6 bases). The CDR3 contains 13 residues. Trimming left V 3 bases short and J 6 bases short, with 8 bases between. Germline loops: CDR1 MNHEY, CDR2 SMNVEV (reference sequence). The CDR3 bases are TGTGCCAGCAGTTTTTCGGGGGCCGGGGAGCTGTTTTTT. Encoded protein: CASSFSGAGELFF.

This rearrangement joins TRBV18 to TRBJ1-5; D remains unclear. Trimming removed 5 bases from V and 0 bases from J, with 11 bases in between. The CDR3 has 15 amino acids. The germline V gene encodes CDR1 KGHSH and CDR2 LQKENI. In DNA, the CDR3 is TGTGCCAGCTCAGCAGGCCCAGGTAGCAATCAGCCCCAGCATTTT. The encoded protein is CASSAGPGSNQPQHF.

The rearrangement joins TRBV18 to TRBJ2-1, with 11 bases aligning to TRBD2. Germline loops: CDR1 KGHSH, CDR2 LQKENI. After removal of 2 bases from V and 3 bases from J, the junction contained 6 bases not matched to a gene. This CDR3 is built from 17 residues. The CDR3 nucleotides read TGTGCCAGCTCACCAGCACTAGCGGGGGAGGGCTACAATGAGCAGTTCTTC. It translates to CASSPALAGEGYNEQFF.

This clone was recorded only once. The V and J genes are TRBV6-6 and TRBJ2-3, with 10 positions matching TRBD2. Germline CDR1 is MNHNY and CDR2 is SVGAGI (reference sequence). V lost 2 bases, J lost 4 bases, and 6 bases stayed unmatched. This CDR3 has 16 residues. CDR3 nucleotide sequence: TGTGCCAGCAGTTACGGAAGCGGGAGGGACTCAGATACGCAGTATTTT. Protein sequence: CASSYGSGRDSDTQYF.

This chain connects TRBV19 to TRBJ2-3, with TRBD2 matching over 8 bases. V was pared by 5 bases and J by 1 base, with 5 bases of the junction left unmatched. Germline loops: CDR1 LNHDA, CDR2 SQIVND (reference sequence). CDR3 length equals 15 residues. The CDR3 sequence: CASSFAGGGTDTQYF. The CDR3 region has the DNA TGTGCCAGTAGTTTTGCGGGAGGAGGCACAGATACGCAGTATTTT.

The J gene is TRBJ2-7, the V gene TRBV10-3, with 11 bases aligning to TRBD1. Germline V CDR1 and CDR2: ENHRY, SYGVKD. The J segment lost 0 bases and the V segment lost 10 bases, leaving 5 bases of the junction unmatched. This CDR3 comprises 14 residues. The CDR3 reads CATGTGGASYEQYF. The DNA of the CDR3 is TGTGCCACAGGGACAGGGGGGGCCTCCTACGAGCAGTACTTC.